The rows below give T cell receptor beta chains drawn from one sample of a study of blood T cell repertoires in COVID-19. TCRdb's table, derived via immunoSEQ multiplex PCR, lists solely in-frame clones and lacks some. The table includes about 270,000 clones, 75% to 90% detected once. The sample comprised PBMCs or T cells enriched from blood (not recorded which). Receptors were obtained from a young woman with acute COVID-19. CDR3s include the opening cysteine and the closing phenylalanine or tryptophan. Fields, in order: J gene, clone size, V gene, D gene, CDR3 DNA, CDR3 protein. A D gene is named only where the DNA matches it firmly. The size of a clone is reported for some rows only, either as once, few or many, or as a class for expanded clones.

TRBJ2-7,few,TRBV4-1,-,TGCGCCAGCAGCCAAGATCAGGGCTACGAGCAGTACTTC,CASSQDQGYEQYF
TRBJ1-4,-,TRBV7-9,-,TGTGCCAGCAGCCCACAGGGTCGAAATGAAAAACTGTTTTTT,CASSPQGRNEKLFF
TRBJ1-2,-,TRBV27,TRBD1,TGTGCCAGCAGTTTTTTCAAGACAGGGGGGCAGGGCTACACCTTC,CASSFFKTGGQGYTF
TRBJ1-1,-,TRBV19,TRBD1,TGTGCCAGTAGTATAGGGGACAGCGTGAACACTGAAGCTTTCTTT,CASSIGDSVNTEAFF
TRBJ2-1,-,TRBV7-2,TRBD2,TGTGCCAGCAGCGCAACGGGAGGGCCTACCTACAATGAGCAGTTCTTC,CASSATGGPTYNEQFF
TRBJ1-4,-,TRBV2,-,TGTGCCAGCAGGGGGGGGTTGACTAATGAAAAACTGTTTTTT,CASRGGLTNEKLFF
TRBJ2-7,-,TRBV5-1,TRBD1,TGCGCCAGCAGCGAGGGACAGACCACCTCCTACGAGCAGTACTTC,CASSEGQTTSYEQYF
TRBJ2-7,few,TRBV5-1,-,TGCGCCAGCCGCGTAGCCGTCTCCTACGAGCAGTACTTC,CASRVAVSYEQYF
TRBJ2-3,-,TRBV5-1,TRBD2,TGCGCCAGCAGCCAGGGACAGCCCATGACTAGCGGGACTAGCACAGATACGCAGTATTTT,CASSQGQPMTSGTSTDTQYF
TRBJ2-3,-,TRBV7-9,TRBD2,TGTGCCAGCAGCTTATTAATGGGACTAGCGACAGATACGCAGTATTTT,CASSLLMGLATDTQYF
TRBJ1-3,-,TRBV2,-,TGTGCCAGTACAGGAGACTCTGGAAACACCATATATTTT,CASTGDSGNTIYF
TRBJ1-1,once,TRBV7-8,TRBD1,TGTGCCAGCAGCTTAGCCCGACAGGGCAGCACTGAAGCTTTCTTT,CASSLARQGSTEAFF
TRBJ2-7,once,TRBV11-1,-,TGTGCCAGCAGCTTAGCTTGGGGGCGTCCCTACGAGCAGTACTTC,CASSLAWGRPYEQYF
TRBJ2-2,-,TRBV19,TRBD1,TGTGCCACTGCCCCCGGGACAGGGAACACCGGGGAGCTGTTTTTT,CATAPGTGNTGELFF
TRBJ2-7,-,TRBV7-9,TRBD2,TGTGCCAGCAGCGGGAATTTCGCGGGAGGGCCGAGCTACGAGCAGTACTTC,CASSGNFAGGPSYEQYF
TRBJ2-7,-,TRBV9,-,TGTGCCAGCAGCGTAGACGGCGGGACCGCGGGTGAGCAGTACTTC,CASSVDGGTAGEQYF
TRBJ2-7,-,TRBV7-9,TRBD1,TGTGCCAGCAGCCCCGGGACAGGGGTGGAGCAGTACTTC,CASSPGTGVEQYF
TRBJ2-7,-,TRBV18,-,TGTGCCAGCTCACCCTCGGACAGCTCCTACGAGCAGTACTTC,CASSPSDSSYEQYF
TRBJ2-7,-,TRBV5-5,-,TGTGCCAGCAGGGCGAGTCGGGACACTACTTACGAGCAGTACTTC,CASRASRDTTYEQYF
TRBJ2-1,-,TRBV27,-,TGTGCCAGCAGTCTAGGATTCTCCTACAATGAGCAGTTCTTC,CASSLGFSYNEQFF
TRBJ1-1,-,TRBV7-8,-,TGTGCCAGCAGCTTAAATCCCGGGGTGAAGAACACTGAAGCTTTCTTT,CASSLNPGVKNTEAFF
TRBJ2-3,-,TRBV10-3,TRBD1,TGTGCCATCAGTGACGACAGGGCCACAGATACGCAGTATTTT,CAISDDRATDTQYF
TRBJ2-3,-,TRBV7-6,-,TGTGCCAGCAGCTTAGCGTCGTCCGGTCCTTCTAGCACAGATACGCAGTATTTT,CASSLASSGPSSTDTQYF
TRBJ2-1,-,TRBV7-2,-,TGTGCCAGCAGCTTAGGCCAGGGGTTGTTCAATGAGCAGTTCTTC,CASSLGQGLFNEQFF
TRBJ2-1,-,TRBV7-9,-,TGTGCCAGCAGCCCAGGTGGTATACTAGTCAATGAGCAGTTCTTC,CASSPGGILVNEQFF
TRBJ2-1,-,TRBV5-1,-,TGCGCCAGCAAGGCGGGAAACAATGAGCAGTTCTTC,CASKAGNNEQFF
TRBJ2-3,-,TRBV13,-,TGTGCCAGCAGCTTAGACCAGACAGATACGCAGTATTTT,CASSLDQTDTQYF
TRBJ1-5,-,TRBV29-1,-,TGCAGCGCAACGACAGGATATAGCAATCAGCCCCAGCATTTT,CSATTGYSNQPQHF
TRBJ2-2,once,TRBV28,-,TGTGCCAGCAGTTCCAAAGGTGTCAGGGGCGCCGGGGAGCTGTTTTTT,CASSSKGVRGAGELFF
TRBJ2-3,-,TRBV10-3,-,TGTGCCATCAGTGAGACGAAGGAGACAGATACGCAGTATTTT,CAISETKETDTQYF
TRBJ1-2,-,TRBV10-3,TRBD1,TGTGCCATCGCCCAGGACAGGGGGCATGGCTACACCTTC,CAIAQDRGHGYTF
TRBJ2-2,-,TRBV6-2/TRBV6-3,TRBD2,TGTGCCAGCAGTTACTCCGGGGGGTACACCGGGGAGCTGTTTTTT,CASSYSGGYTGELFF
TRBJ2-1,-,TRBV6-1,TRBD2,TGTGCCAGCAGTGCCGGACTAGCGGGAGGGTACAATGAGCAGTTCTTC,CASSAGLAGGYNEQFF
TRBJ1-1,-,TRBV2,-,TGTGCCAGCAGTGGTAGACTCCTTGGAGCTTTCTTT,CASSGRLLGAFF
TRBJ1-2,-,TRBV2,TRBD1,TGTGCCAGCCACAAAGGGGGACAGGGCCCAAACTATGGCTACACCTTC,CASHKGGQGPNYGYTF
TRBJ2-3,-,TRBV4-1,TRBD2,TGCGCCAGCAGCCCCCAACCTAGCGGGAGCGCCGATACGCAGTATTTT,CASSPQPSGSADTQYF
TRBJ2-2,-,TRBV27,TRBD2,TGTGCCAGCAGTTCTGGACTAGCGGCCCCCCTCCGGACCGGGGAGCTGTTTTTT,CASSSGLAAPLRTGELFF
TRBJ2-7,once,TRBV6-5,-,TGTGCCAGCATCCCCTTTCAGGGGGGTTACGAGCAGTACTTC,CASIPFQGGYEQYF
TRBJ1-3,-,TRBV6-1,TRBD1,TGTGCCAGCAGTGAAACCTCCGGGACAGGAATCCGAAACACCATATATTTT,CASSETSGTGIRNTIYF
TRBJ1-5,-,TRBV27,TRBD1,TGTGCCAGCAGCAGACAGGGGAGTCAGCCCCAGCATTTT,CASSRQGSQPQHF
TRBJ2-1,-,TRBV2,-,TGTGCCAGCAGCGGTAAGGTTGGACAAGCCTACAATGAGCAGTTCTTC,CASSGKVGQAYNEQFF
TRBJ2-3,-,TRBV13,TRBD2,TGTGCCAGCAGCCTACTAGCGGGAGCCCCAGATACGCAGTATTTT,CASSLLAGAPDTQYF
TRBJ2-1,once,TRBV13,TRBD2,TGTGCCAGCAGCTCGGGACTAGCGGGATTCAATGAGCAGTTCTTC,CASSSGLAGFNEQFF
TRBJ1-3,-,TRBV7-2,-,TGTGCCAGCAGCTTGGTAGCGGGGTTTCTCTCTGGAAACACCATATATTTT,CASSLVAGFLSGNTIYF
TRBJ2-1,-,TRBV5-4,-,TGTGCCAGCAGCTCCACTAGGAATGAGCAGTTCTTC,CASSSTRNEQFF
TRBJ2-7,-,TRBV20-1,TRBD2,TGCAGTGCTAGTTGGGCTAGCGGGAGGGCCGCATCCGAGCAGTACTTC,CSASWASGRAASEQYF
TRBJ1-2,-,TRBV19,-,TGTGCCAGCTCCCCAGGGGCAATTGGCTACACCTTC,CASSPGAIGYTF
TRBJ2-1,-,TRBV13,TRBD2,TGTGCCAGCAGCTTAGTAGGACTAGCGGGGATCAATGAGCAGTTCTTC,CASSLVGLAGINEQFF
TRBJ2-7,-,TRBV28,TRBD1,TGTGCCAGCAGTGAGGGACAGAAGCAGTACTTC,CASSEGQKQYF
TRBJ2-1,-,TRBV19,TRBD2,TGTGCCAGTAGTAGAGGTTTTGGACTAGCGACAGGCGAGTTCTTC,CASSRGFGLATGEFF
TRBJ2-5,-,TRBV24-1,-,TGTGCCACCAGTGATTCGTTTTTAGGGGCGGAGGAGACCCAGTACTTC,CATSDSFLGAEETQYF
TRBJ2-5,-,TRBV7-2,TRBD2,TGTGCCAGCAGCTTAGCGGGAGGGCTGGAGACCCAGTACTTC,CASSLAGGLETQYF
TRBJ2-3,-,TRBV29-1,TRBD1,TGCAGCGCAACCGGGACAGGGGGCACAGATACGCAGTATTTT,CSATGTGGTDTQYF
TRBJ1-6,-,TRBV6-5,-,TGTGCCAGCAGGCCAAATGACAGGCCAAATTCACCCCTCCACTTT,CASRPNDRPNSPLHF
TRBJ1-1,few,TRBV4-1,-,TGCGCCAGCAGCTCCCAGGGTAACACTGAAGCTTTCTTT,CASSSQGNTEAFF
TRBJ1-4,-,TRBV5-4,-,TGTGCCAGCAGCTTGAACGCGGGCCAAAAACTGTTTTTT,CASSLNAGQKLFF
TRBJ1-2,once,TRBV3-1/TRBV3-2,-,TGTGCCAGCAGCCGATCCGGGACAAGCCTCTATGGCTACACCTTC,CASSRSGTSLYGYTF
TRBJ2-2,-,TRBV7-2,-,TGTGCCAGCAGCTCCCAGGGGAAGGCCGGGGAGCTGTTTTTT,CASSSQGKAGELFF